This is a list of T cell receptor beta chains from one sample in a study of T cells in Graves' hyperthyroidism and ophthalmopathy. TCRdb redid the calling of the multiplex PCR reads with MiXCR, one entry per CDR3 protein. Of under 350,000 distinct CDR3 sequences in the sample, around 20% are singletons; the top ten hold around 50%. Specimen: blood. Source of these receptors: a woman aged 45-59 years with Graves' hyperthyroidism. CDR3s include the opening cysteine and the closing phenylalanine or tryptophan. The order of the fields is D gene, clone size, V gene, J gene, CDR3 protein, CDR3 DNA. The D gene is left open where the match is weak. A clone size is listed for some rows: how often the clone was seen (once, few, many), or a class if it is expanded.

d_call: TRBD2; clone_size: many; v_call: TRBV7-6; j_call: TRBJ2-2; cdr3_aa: CASSLRLAGGRNTGELFF; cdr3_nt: TGTGCCAGCAGCTTAAGACTAGCGGGAGGGAGGAACACCGGGGAGCTGTTTTTT
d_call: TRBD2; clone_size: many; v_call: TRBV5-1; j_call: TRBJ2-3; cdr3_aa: CASSATGTSGGEDTQYF; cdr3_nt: TGCGCCAGCAGCGCCACAGGAACTAGCGGGGGGGAAGATACGCAGTATTTT
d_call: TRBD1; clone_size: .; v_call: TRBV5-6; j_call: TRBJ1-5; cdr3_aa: CASSLDRGNGQPQHF; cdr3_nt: TGTGCCAGCAGCTTAGACAGGGGGAACGGTCAGCCCCAGCATTTT
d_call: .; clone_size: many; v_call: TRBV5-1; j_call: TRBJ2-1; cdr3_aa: CASSLRGTSNEQFF; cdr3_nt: TGCGCCAGCAGCTTGAGGGGAACCTCCAATGAGCAGTTCTTC
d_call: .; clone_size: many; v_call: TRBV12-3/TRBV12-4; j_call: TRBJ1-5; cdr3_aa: CASSLAPWGTGPSYSNQPQHF; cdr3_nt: TGTGCCAGCAGTTTAGCTCCTTGGGGAACAGGACCCTCATATAGCAATCAGCCCCAGCATTTT
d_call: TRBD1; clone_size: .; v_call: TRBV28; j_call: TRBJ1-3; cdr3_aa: CASSKSGGPAIYF; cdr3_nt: TGTGCCAGCAGCAAATCAGGGGGACCGGCCATATATTTT
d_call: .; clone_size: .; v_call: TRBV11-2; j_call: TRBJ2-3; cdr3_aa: CASSRLVQDTQYF; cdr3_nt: TGTGCCAGCAGCCGGCTAGTTCAAGATACGCAGTATTTT
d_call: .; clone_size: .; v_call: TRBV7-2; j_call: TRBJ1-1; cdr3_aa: CASSSWDRNTEAFF; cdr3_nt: TGTGCCAGCAGCTCATGGGACCGCAACACTGAAGCTTTCTTT
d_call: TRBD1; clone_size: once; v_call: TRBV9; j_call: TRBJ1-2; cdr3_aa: CATGGIYGYTF; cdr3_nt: TGTGCCACAGGGGGCATCTATGGCTACACCTTC
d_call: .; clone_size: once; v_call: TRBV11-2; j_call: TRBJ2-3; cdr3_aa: CASSFLGGDVRDTQYF; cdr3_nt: TGTGCCAGCAGTTTTCTCGGGGGTGATGTCAGAGATACGCAGTATTTT
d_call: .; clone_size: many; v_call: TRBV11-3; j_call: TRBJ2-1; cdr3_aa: CASSLVEDEQFF; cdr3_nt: TGTGCCAGCAGCCTAGTAGAGGATGAGCAGTTCTTC
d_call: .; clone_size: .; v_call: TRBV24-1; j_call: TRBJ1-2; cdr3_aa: CATSELGRGYTF; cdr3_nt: TGTGCCACCAGTGAGTTGGGGCGTGGCTACACCTTC
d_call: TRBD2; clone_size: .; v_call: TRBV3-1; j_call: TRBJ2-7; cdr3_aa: CASSQDRQAGGREQYF; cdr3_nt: TGTGCCAGCAGCCAAGATCGGCAAGCGGGGGGGCGGGAGCAGTACTTC
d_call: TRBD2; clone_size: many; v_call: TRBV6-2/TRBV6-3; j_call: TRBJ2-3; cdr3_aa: CASSWGLAGGGDTQYF; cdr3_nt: TGTGCCAGCAGTTGGGGACTAGCGGGAGGAGGGGATACGCAGTATTTT
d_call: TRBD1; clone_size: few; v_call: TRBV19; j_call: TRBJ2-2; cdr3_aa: CASSMLGTGRSNTGELFF; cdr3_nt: TGTGCCAGTAGTATGCTAGGGACAGGGAGGTCGAACACCGGGGAGCTGTTTTTT
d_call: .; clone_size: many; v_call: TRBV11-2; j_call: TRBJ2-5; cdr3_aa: CASSFSVQETQYF; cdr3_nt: TGTGCCAGCAGCTTTAGTGTTCAAGAGACCCAGTACTTC
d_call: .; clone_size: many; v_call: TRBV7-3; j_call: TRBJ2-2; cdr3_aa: CASSLTSGLHRELFF; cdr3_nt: TGTGCCAGCAGCTTAACTAGCGGACTGCACCGGGAGCTGTTTTTT
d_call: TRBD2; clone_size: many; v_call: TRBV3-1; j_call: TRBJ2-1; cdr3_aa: CASSQPLAGNNEQFF; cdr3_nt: TGTGCCAGCAGCCAACCCCTAGCGGGTAACAATGAGCAGTTCTTC
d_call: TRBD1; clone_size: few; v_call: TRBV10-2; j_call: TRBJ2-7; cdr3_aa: CASRGGQGITYEQYF; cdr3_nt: TGCGCCAGCAGGGGTGGACAGGGGATTACCTACGAGCAGTACTTC
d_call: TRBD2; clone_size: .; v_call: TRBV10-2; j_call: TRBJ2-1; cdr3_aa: CASSALAGNNEQFF; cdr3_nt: TGCGCCAGCAGTGCTCTAGCGGGAAACAATGAGCAGTTCTTC
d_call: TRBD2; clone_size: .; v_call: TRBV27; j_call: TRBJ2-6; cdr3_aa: CASSLLTSGTGANVLTF; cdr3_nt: TGTGCCAGCAGTTTATTGACTAGCGGGACTGGGGCCAACGTCCTGACTTTC
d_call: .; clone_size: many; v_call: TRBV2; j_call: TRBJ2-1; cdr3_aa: CASSNKRIPGHEQFF; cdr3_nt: TGTGCCAGCAGTAATAAGAGAATTCCAGGGCATGAGCAGTTCTTC
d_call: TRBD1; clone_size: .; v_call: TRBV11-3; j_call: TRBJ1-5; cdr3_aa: CASSLESDRGGNQPQHF; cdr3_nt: TGTGCCAGCAGCTTAGAGTCCGACAGGGGCGGCAATCAGCCCCAGCATTTT
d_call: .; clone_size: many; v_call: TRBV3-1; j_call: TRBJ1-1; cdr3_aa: CASSLGRSTEAFF; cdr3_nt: TGTGCCAGCAGCCTCGGACGGAGCACTGAAGCTTTCTTT
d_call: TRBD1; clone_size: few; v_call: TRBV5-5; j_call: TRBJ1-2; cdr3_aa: CASSLRQGAQKDGYTF; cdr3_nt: TGTGCCAGCAGCTTGAGGCAGGGGGCGCAAAAAGATGGCTACACCTTC
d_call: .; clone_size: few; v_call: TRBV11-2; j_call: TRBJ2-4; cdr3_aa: CASSLPASGGKKYF; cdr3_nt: TGTGCCAGCAGCTTACCTGCATCTGGCGGAAAGAAGTACTTC
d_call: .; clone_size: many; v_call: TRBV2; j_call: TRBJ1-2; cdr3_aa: CASSVGRDTGYTF; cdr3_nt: TGTGCCAGCAGTGTCGGCAGGGACACTGGCTACACCTTC
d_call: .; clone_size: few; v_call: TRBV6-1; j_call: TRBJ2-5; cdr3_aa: CASSGLDTSLETQYF; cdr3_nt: TGTGCCAGCAGTGGCCTGGACACTTCTCTGGAGACCCAGTACTTC
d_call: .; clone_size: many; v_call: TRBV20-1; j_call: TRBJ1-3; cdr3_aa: CSASLQGPISGNTIYF; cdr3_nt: TGCAGTGCAAGTCTACAGGGCCCAATATCTGGAAACACCATATATTTT